These 21 T cell receptor beta chains were all obtained from the same sample, sequenced in a study of blood T cell repertoires in COVID-19. Libraries were prepared by immunoSEQ multiplex PCR; TCRdb keeps only in-frame clonotypes and omits some of them. The profile covers roughly 24,000 clones, with 65% to 90% appearing a single time and around 46% taken by the ten largest. The specimen was peripheral blood. These TCRs come from a man aged 65 to 79 with acute or convalescent COVID-19.

The chain uses TRBV28 and TRBJ1-2; D call uncertain. The V gene's germline CDR1 is MDHEN and CDR2 SYDVKM. V was cut by 3 bases and J by 4 bases, with 9 bases left in between. This CDR3 contains 13 residues. In nucleotides, the CDR3 is TGTGCCAGCAGTTTGGTCGGGAGCTATGGCTACACCTTC. The encoded protein is CASSLVGSYGYTF.

The table lists this clone with a count of one. This chain connects TRBV7-8 to TRBJ1-5, with D uncertain. The CDR3 contains 12 residues. V gave up 3 bases and J gave up 5 bases, with 5 bases separating them. CDR1 and CDR2 (germline): SGHVS, FQNEAQ. CDR3 sequence: CASSFSHQPQHF. Here the CDR3 DNA reads TGTGCCAGCAGCTTTAGTCATCAGCCCCAGCATTTT.

J is TRBJ1-5 and V is TRBV11-1; D gene ambiguous. Germline values: CDR1 SGHAT, CDR2 FQDESV (reference sequence). This CDR3 region has 12 residues. V was cut by 7 bases and J by 5 bases, with 9 bases left in between. CDR3 loop: CASTRRHQPQHF. The DNA of the CDR3 is TGTGCCAGCACTCGGCGGCATCAGCCCCAGCATTTT. The full variable domain, rest sourced from reference TRBV11-1 and TRBJ1-5, is EAEVAQSPRYKITEKSQAVAFWCDPISGHATLYWYRQILGQGPELLVQFQDESVVDDSQLPKDRFSAERLKGVDSTLKIQPAELGDSAMYLCASTRRHQPQHFGDGTRLSIL.

The CDR3 sequence is CASSLGGKNTEAFF. The CDR3 coding sequence is TGTGCCAGCAGCTTAGGGGGCAAAAACACTGAAGCTTTCTTT. This chain connects TRBV7-9 to TRBJ1-1; tentatively, D is TRBD1 (5 bases). The germline V gene encodes CDR1 SEHNR and CDR2 FQNEAQ (reference sequence). This CDR3 region has 14 residues. V lost 1 base, J lost 2 bases, and 8 bases lay in between.

V and J are TRBV18 and TRBJ1-1; 9 bases agree with TRBD1. Trimming at V came to 3 bases and at J to 1 base, leaving 3 bases not matched to a gene. This CDR3 contains 15 residues. Germline V gives CDR1 KGHSH, CDR2 LQKENI. The DNA of the CDR3 is TGTGCCAGCTCACCTTCGGGACAGGGGAACACTGAAGCTTTCTTT. It codes for CASSPSGQGNTEAFF. The full variable domain, in which reference TRBV18 and TRBJ1-1 provide the parts outside the CDR3, is NAGVMQNPRHLVRRRGQEARLRCSPMKGHSHVYWYRQLPEEGLKFMVYLQKENIIDESGMPKERFSAEFPKEGPSILRIQQVVRGDSAAYFCASSPSGQGNTEAFFGQGTRLTVV.

The chain uses TRBV28 and TRBJ2-7, with TRBD2 matching over 14 bases. V lost 4 bases, J lost 4 bases, and 6 bases stayed unmatched. The CDR3 is 16 amino acids. The germline CDR1 and CDR2 sequences are MDHEN and SYDVKM. Written as DNA, the CDR3 is TGTGCCAGCAGTTCACCAAGACTAGCGGGAGGGTACGAGCAGTACTTC. Protein: CASSSPRLAGGYEQYF.

The rearrangement links TRBV30 to TRBJ2-5; D is undetermined. V shed 3 bases and J shed 4 bases, with 6 bases lying between them. From germline, CDR1 is GTSNPN and CDR2 SVGIG (reference sequence). The length of the CDR3 is 11 residues. The CDR3 reads CAWSPGETQYF. DNA for the CDR3: TGTGCCTGGAGCCCAGGAGAGACCCAGTACTTC. Supplemented by reference TRBV30 and TRBJ2-5, the full variable domain reads SQTIHQWPATLVQPVGSPLSLECTVEGTSNPNLYWYRQAAGRGLQLLFYSVGIGQISSEVPQNLSASRPQDRQFILSSKKLLLSDSGFYLCAWSPGETQYFGPGTRLLVL.

The chain employs TRBV2 and TRBJ1-3; TRBD1 agrees at 9 bases. The CDR3 totals 14 residues. Unmatched junction bases numbered 5, after V lost 4 bases and J lost 7 bases. The germline V gene encodes CDR1 SNHLY and CDR2 FYNNEI. This CDR3 reads CASSGGQGFNTIYF. CDR3 DNA: TGTGCCAGCAGTGGGGGACAGGGTTTTAACACCATATATTTT.

This chain uses TRBV28 with TRBJ2-5, with unresolved D. Deletions cut 8 bases from V and 1 base from J, with 14 bases between. Germline V gene sequence: CDR1 MDHEN, CDR2 SYDVKM. The CDR3 is made up of 14 amino acids. CDR3: CASSLSGLQETQYF. CDR3 coding DNA: TGTGCCAGCTCCTTAAGTGGGCTCCAAGAGACCCAGTACTTC. The whole variable domain, remainder taken from reference TRBV28 and TRBJ2-5, is DVKVTQSSRYLVKRTGEKVFLECVQDMDHENMFWYRQDPGLGLRLIYFSYDVKMKEKGDIPEGYSVSREKKERFSLILESASTNQTSMYLCASSLSGLQETQYFGPGTRLLVL.

V gene TRBV10-3 combines with J gene TRBJ1-5; D remains unclear. V dropped 0 bases and J dropped 5 bases, with 20 bases sitting between them. The CDR3 length is 18 residues. Germline V CDR1 and CDR2: ENHRY, SYGVKD. The CDR3 spells CAISESILVGRSDQPQHF. CDR3 nucleotides: TGTGCCATCAGTGAGTCGATCCTAGTTGGAAGGTCGGATCAGCCCCAGCATTTT.

This clone was counted a single time. The V gene is TRBV2, the J gene TRBJ2-5; TRBD1 might be the D (6 bases). The V and J ends lost 0 bases and 9 bases respectively, with 11 bases between them. Germline CDR1 reads SNHLY; CDR2 reads FYNNEI. CDR3 length: 13 amino acids. This CDR3 reads CASSEARAGAQYF. The CDR3 DNA reads as TGTGCCAGCAGTGAAGCGCGGGCAGGGGCCCAGTACTTC.

This chain links TRBV6-5 with TRBJ1-2; no reliable D call. Germline CDR1 and CDR2: MNHEY and SVGAGI. The V end lost 7 bases, the J end lost 6 bases, and 15 bases lay between the germline ends. The CDR3 totals 13 residues. Written as DNA, the CDR3 is TGTGCCAGCATGAGAGGATTCCTTGATGGCTACACCTTC. Amino acids: CASMRGFLDGYTF.

The CDR3 region has the DNA TGTGCCAGCTCACCAGGGCCGGATACCCGCTATGGCTACACCTTC. It yields the protein CASSPGPDTRYGYTF. The chain uses TRBV18 and TRBJ1-2; D remains ambiguous. CDR3 size: 15 residues. Germline assignment: CDR1 KGHSH and CDR2 LQKENI. Trimming took 2 bases from V and 4 from J, leaving 14 bases between them.

This clone turned up a few times. The chain combines TRBV7-8 with TRBJ1-3; no clear D. CDR1 and CDR2 (germline): SGHVS, FQNEAQ. The CDR3 totals 16 residues. The ends were cut back, 3 bases at V and 0 bases at J, with 12 bases in the middle. The CDR3: CASSFPTGGSGNTIYF. In nucleotides, the CDR3 is TGTGCCAGCAGCTTCCCCACCGGAGGCTCTGGAAACACCATATATTTT.

CDR3 region: CASSQDPQTGGGGYTF. DNA of the CDR3: TGTGCCAGCAGCCAGGACCCCCAAACAGGGGGCGGTGGCTACACCTTC. The V gene is TRBV14, the J gene TRBJ1-2, with 9 bases aligning to TRBD1. The CDR3 sequence is 16 residues long. Germline CDR1 and CDR2: SGHDN and FVKESK. Germline trimming cut 3 bases from V and 7 bases from J; bases unmatched to any gene: 12.

The chain is built from TRBV20-1 and TRBJ1-2; 8 bases are shared with TRBD1. This CDR3 has 16 amino acids. Germline V gene data show CDR1 as DFQATT and CDR2 as SNEGSKA (reference sequence). The trim removed 3 bases at V and 2 bases at J, leaving 11 bases unmatched. The CDR3 spells CSASQDDRGDNYGYTF. The CDR3 DNA reads as TGCAGTGCTAGTCAGGACGACAGGGGTGACAACTATGGCTACACCTTC.

This clone was seen only a few times. This chain links TRBV11-2 with TRBJ1-2, with D maybe TRBD1 (6 bases). The germline V gene encodes CDR1 SGHAT and CDR2 FQNNGV. The V and J ends lost 5 bases and 10 bases respectively, with 17 bases between them. The CDR3 runs to 13 residues. CDR3 sequence reads: CASSERQAEDYTF. The DNA of the CDR3 is TGTGCCAGCAGCGAACGACAGGCGGAAGACTACACCTTC.

This chain uses TRBV2 with TRBJ2-7; tentatively, D is TRBD1 (6 bases). Germline V CDR1 and CDR2: SNHLY, FYNNEI. The length of the CDR3 is 14 residues. V was shortened by 3 bases and J by 6 bases, with 15 bases between the two germline ends. The CDR3: CASSDLGASFEQYF. CDR3 DNA: TGTGCCAGCAGTGATTTGGGGGCATCATTCGAGCAGTACTTC. Complete variable domain (other parts from reference TRBV2 and TRBJ2-7): EPEVTQTPSHQVTQMGQEVILRCVPISNHLYFYWYRQILGQKVEFLVSFYNNEISEKSEIFDDQFSVERPDGSNFTLKIRSTKLEDSAMYFCASSDLGASFEQYFGPGTRLTVT.

The chain uses TRBV3-1 (or the pseudogene TRBV3-2) and TRBJ1-1, with 7 nucleotides matching TRBD1. Losses at the gene ends were 2 bases for V and 5 bases for J; bases not matched to a gene: 8. Germline V gene lookup returns CDR1 LGHDT and CDR2 YNNKEL (reference sequence). The CDR3 extends over 15 amino acids. Written as DNA, the CDR3 is TGTGCCAGCAGCCAAAACCCGGGACAGTTGACTGAAGCTTTCTTT. Protein sequence: CASSQNPGQLTEAFF.

The chain joins TRBV3-1 (or the pseudogene TRBV3-2) to TRBJ1-4; possibly TRBD1 for D (6 bases). This CDR3 region has 14 residues. V was clipped by 1 base and J by 10 bases, with 13 bases between them. Germline V gene sequence: CDR1 LGHDT, CDR2 YNNKEL (reference sequence). CDR3 DNA sequence: TGTGCCAGCAGCCAAGCCACAGGGCAAGGAAAACTGTTTTTT. This gives the protein CASSQATGQGKLFF.

This clone has more than one count but fewer than ten. The V gene is TRBV5-1, the J gene TRBJ2-5; tentative D call: TRBD2 (7 bases). Germline CDR1 is SGHRS and CDR2 is YFSETQ. V was trimmed by 4 bases and J by 5 bases, leaving 15 bases between them. This CDR3 is built from 14 residues. The CDR3 spells CASSNWGGAETQYF. The CDR3 DNA follows: TGCGCCAGCAGCAACTGGGGGGGGGCTGAGACCCAGTACTTC.